These T cell receptor beta chains were read from a single sample in a study of vaccination and CD4 T cells after COVID-19. These receptors' antigens are unknown. TCRdb re-called the PCR reads through MiXCR, storing one row per CDR3 protein. The data contain under 15,000 distinct CDR3 sequences, under 65% of them seen just once; the ten biggest clones take up 15% to 20%. Sample: cultured CD4+ T cells from blood, taken after SARS-CoV-2 vaccination. The source is a human donor with COVID-19. CDR3s include the opening cysteine and the closing phenylalanine or tryptophan. Fields, in order: clone size, J gene, V gene, D gene, CDR3 length, CDR3 protein, CDR3 DNA. The D gene is left open where the match is weak. Some rows mark clone size as missing; the rest say once, few, many or name a class of expanded clone.

size: once
J: TRBJ1-1
V: TRBV4-1
D: -
length: 14
CDR3: CASSQDRGTRPAFF
DNA: TGCGCCAGCAGCCAAGATAGGGGCACCCGGCCGGCTTTCTTT

size: -
J: TRBJ1-3
V: TRBV28
D: -
length: 13
CDR3: CASSRTSSDTIYF
DNA: TGTGCCAGCAGCCGGACCTCATCGGACACCATATATTTT

size: -
J: TRBJ1-1
V: TRBV7-9
D: -
length: 18
CDR3: CASSHPLRLPAVTTEAFF
DNA: TGTGCCAGCAGCCACCCTCTCCGGCTGCCGGCGGTTACAACCGAAGCTTTCTTT

size: -
J: TRBJ1-3
V: TRBV6-5
D: -
length: 17
CDR3: CASSYSSQTLLGNTIYF
DNA: TGTGCCAGCAGTTACTCGAGTCAGACACTACTGGGAAACACCATATATTTT

size: -
J: TRBJ2-3
V: TRBV7-3
D: TRBD1
length: 15
CDR3: CASSKNRGRPDTQYF
DNA: TGTGCCAGCAGTAAAAACAGGGGGCGTCCAGATACGCAGTATTTT

size: once
J: TRBJ2-2
V: TRBV7-9
D: -
length: 14
CDR3: CASSLASNTGELFF
DNA: TGTGCCAGCAGCTTAGCGTCGAACACCGGGGAGCTGTTTTTT

size: -
J: TRBJ2-3
V: TRBV6-1
D: -
length: 13
CDR3: CASSDGTRDTQYF
DNA: TGTGCCAGCAGTGATGGGACCCGGGATACGCAGTATTTT

size: -
J: TRBJ2-7
V: TRBV5-1
D: -
length: 13
CDR3: CASSLATGYEQYF
DNA: TGCGCCAGCAGCTTGGCTACAGGCTACGAGCAGTACTTC

size: -
J: TRBJ1-1
V: TRBV6-5
D: -
length: 17
CDR3: CASSYRGPGGMNTEAFF
DNA: TGTGCCAGCAGTTACAGAGGGCCGGGGGGCATGAACACTGAAGCTTTCTTT

size: -
J: TRBJ2-1
V: TRBV19
D: -
length: 12
CDR3: CASSARVNEQFF
DNA: TGTGCCAGTAGTGCACGGGTCAATGAGCAGTTCTTC

size: -
J: TRBJ1-5
V: TRBV10-3
D: -
length: 13
CDR3: CAVGQNSNQPQHF
DNA: TGTGCCGTTGGACAGAATAGCAATCAGCCCCAGCATTTT

size: -
J: TRBJ2-7
V: TRBV24-1
D: TRBD1
length: 16
CDR3: CATSDPTGQAAYEQYF
DNA: TGTGCCACCAGTGACCCCACAGGACAGGCAGCCTACGAGCAGTACTTC

size: -
J: TRBJ1-3
V: TRBV20-1
D: -
length: 14
CDR3: CSATRDISGNTIYF
DNA: TGCAGTGCTACCCGGGACATCTCTGGAAACACCATATATTTT

size: few
J: TRBJ2-7
V: TRBV7-2
D: TRBD2
length: 17
CDR3: CASSLGPPLGGAYEQYF
DNA: TGTGCCAGCAGCTTAGGGCCACCCCTCGGGGGGGCCTACGAGCAGTACTTC

size: -
J: TRBJ2-2
V: TRBV5-4
D: TRBD2
length: 16
CDR3: CASSYRLAGGSGELFF
DNA: TGTGCCAGCAGCTATCGACTAGCGGGGGGGAGCGGGGAGCTGTTTTTT

size: -
J: TRBJ1-2
V: TRBV19
D: -
length: 16
CDR3: CASSTKSRQTSYGYTF
DNA: TGTGCCAGTAGTACGAAAAGTCGACAGACCAGCTATGGCTACACCTTC

size: -
J: TRBJ2-3
V: TRBV10-1
D: -
length: 14
CDR3: CASSQGTSHYTQYF
DNA: TGCGCCAGCAGCCAAGGGACCTCGCATTATACGCAGTATTTT

size: -
J: TRBJ1-5
V: TRBV28
D: -
length: 12
CDR3: CASSWYNQPQHF
DNA: TGTGCCAGCAGCTGGTACAATCAGCCCCAGCATTTT

size: -
J: TRBJ1-5
V: TRBV21-1
D: -
length: 15
CDR3: CASIKQDYSNQPQHF
DNA: TGTGCCAGCATCAAACAGGATTATAGCAATCAGCCCCAGCATTTT

size: -
J: TRBJ1-2
V: TRBV7-2
D: -
length: 14
CDR3: CASGYRDRSYGYTF
DNA: TGTGCCAGCGGATACCGGGACCGGAGCTATGGCTACACCTTC

size: -
J: TRBJ2-3
V: TRBV28
D: -
length: 15
CDR3: CASPPRQGHTDTQYF
DNA: TGTGCCAGCCCCCCCCGGCAGGGCCACACAGATACGCAGTATTTT

size: -
J: TRBJ2-1
V: TRBV20-1
D: -
length: 12
CDR3: CSASYAHNEQFF
DNA: TGCAGTGCTAGTTACGCCCACAATGAGCAGTTCTTC

size: -
J: TRBJ1-3
V: TRBV7-9
D: -
length: 17
CDR3: CASSLSRGRGSGNTIYF
DNA: TGTGCCAGCAGCCTCTCACGGGGCCGTGGCTCTGGAAACACCATATATTTT

size: -
J: TRBJ1-2
V: TRBV5-1
D: -
length: 14
CDR3: CASSLMGGDYGYTF
DNA: TGCGCCAGCAGCTTGATGGGAGGGGACTATGGCTACACCTTC

size: -
J: TRBJ1-2
V: TRBV4-1
D: TRBD1
length: 15
CDR3: CASSQADRADGGYTF
DNA: TGCGCCAGCAGCCAAGCTGACAGGGCGGATGGAGGCTACACCTTC

size: once
J: TRBJ1-2
V: TRBV11-3
D: -
length: 13
CDR3: CASSTQEYYGYTF
DNA: TGTGCCAGCAGCACCCAGGAATACTATGGCTACACCTTC

size: few
J: TRBJ2-3
V: TRBV6-1
D: TRBD1
length: 14
CDR3: CASRKQGAADTQYF
DNA: TGTGCCAGCAGGAAACAGGGGGCAGCAGATACGCAGTATTTT

size: -
J: TRBJ2-3
V: TRBV14
D: -
length: 13
CDR3: CASKWGGTDTQYF
DNA: TGTGCCAGCAAGTGGGGCGGCACAGATACGCAGTATTTT

size: -
J: TRBJ1-1
V: TRBV6-1
D: -
length: 12
CDR3: CASSRTQTEAFF
DNA: TGTGCCAGCAGCCGGACCCAAACTGAAGCTTTCTTT

size: -
J: TRBJ2-5
V: TRBV7-9
D: TRBD2
length: 17
CDR3: CASSRRTSGGSHETQYF
DNA: TGTGCCAGCAGCCGGAGGACTAGCGGGGGGAGTCATGAGACCCAGTACTTC